The following is a T cell receptor beta chain sequence with its context. The sample is drawn from a study of control samples from healthy donors and cancer patients. Clones were read by immunoSEQ multiplex PCR, and TCRdb kept only the in-frame ones, dropping some. Seen here are roughly 150,000 clones, almost 90% observed once, and the top ten hold 1.5% to 2%. Deletions cut 0 bases from V and 5 bases from J, with 7 bases between. Germline values: CDR1 SGHAT, CDR2 FQNNGV. The CDR3 contains 13 residues. Sequencing input: blood. This clonotype originated in a man aged 18 to 29 in good health. The gene calls are TRBV11-2 and TRBJ1-1; D is unclear. Here the CDR3 reads CASSLDLGTEAFF. CDR3 sequence (DNA): TGTGCCAGCAGCTTAGATCTTGGTACTGAAGCTTTCTTT. Based on the CDR3 plus reference TRBV11-2 and TRBJ1-1, the full variable domain is EAGVAQSPRYKIIEKRQSVAFWCNPISGHATLYWYQQILGQGPKLLIQFQNNGVVDDSQLPKDRFSAERLKGVDSTLKIQPAKLEDSAVYLCASSLDLGTEAFFGQGTRLTVV.